The source of this T cell receptor (beta chain) is a study of follicular helper T cells after annual influenza vaccination. Findings and limits, study-wide: For non-cTfh compartments, undersampling could not be ruled out. ICOS+CD38+ cTfh clonality change tracked circulating plasmablast frequency change. Recurrent ICOS+CD38+ cTfh clonotypes included tetramer and AIM influenza-specific ones. Day 7 ICOS+CD38+ clones were most often found later in ICOS-CD38- cTfh cells.

A word on this clone: Its target is unknown.

Assay: immunoSEQ multiplex PCR; the TCRdb copy retains only in-frame clones and omits some. This table has about 10,000 clones, approximately 87% appearing once. Germline V CDR1 and CDR2: SGDLS, YYNGEE. Trimming stripped 4 bases from V and 7 bases from J, with 14 bases between. The CDR3 runs 13 residues. Time point noted: 2015-2016 season, 7 days after influenza vaccination. The rearrangement uses TRBV9 and TRBJ1-1; possible D gene TRBD1, 6 bases. The clonotype was recovered from an adult who received the influenza vaccine. The sample here was CXCR5- memory CD4+ T cells sorted from blood, taken 7 days after influenza vaccination. CDR3 DNA sequence: TGTGCCAGCAGCCCGACAAGAGGGGGTGAAGCTTTCTTT. It encodes CASSPTRGGEAFF.